Reported below is one T cell receptor beta chain. Its antigen is undetermined. The CDR3 runs 14 residues. Germline assignment: CDR1 SGHAT and CDR2 FQNNGV. V gave up 5 bases and J gave up 1 base; unmatched junction bases: 3. The sample comes from a study of cytomegalovirus exposure and HLA in healthy donors. On the study more broadly: Within the Caucasian-associated ancestry cluster were about 81% of the 398 genotyped donors.

PCR employed 60 Vbeta and 13 Jbeta primers. Data came from immunoSEQ multiplex PCR; TCRdb stores just in-frame clones and leaves some out. The sample lists under 150,000 clones; approximately 8.9% were seen once. Study observations and caveats: Reports described diagnosis of cytomegalovirus status by the classifier as highly specific and sensitive.

This chain links TRBV11-2 with TRBJ1-1; TRBD1 matches 8 bases. This receptor was identified in a woman aged 40 to 55 in good health and CMV-seropositive. Sequencing input: PBMCs. The CDR3 here is CASSLDRANTEAFF. The CDR3 DNA reads as TGTGCCAGCAGCCTGGACAGGGCGAACACTGAAGCTTTCTTT.